This is a list of T cell receptor beta chains from one sample in a study of shared clonotypes between healthy human individuals. The table came from immunoSEQ multiplex PCR; TCRdb's copy has only in-frame clones and leaves some out. The repertoire holds around 440,000 clones, with roughly three quarters as singletons. Material for sequencing was PBMCs. The receptors originated from a woman between 40 and 50 years old in good health. Some clones in this sample may be carry-over from other donors' samples. Each CDR3 is given with its conserved first and last residue. D genes are given only for firm matches. The size entry is marked missing in some rows and otherwise reads once, few, many or a size class.

CDR3 DNA	CDR3 protein	D gene	clone size	V gene	J gene
TGTGCCATCAGTGACCCCAGGGTGGTCGATGAGCAGTTCTTC	CAISDPRVVDEQFF	NA	NA	TRBV10-3	TRBJ2-1
TGTGCCAGCAGCCCCAGACACGTCAACTATGGCTACACCTTC	CASSPRHVNYGYTF	NA	NA	TRBV14	TRBJ1-2
TGTGCCCGTTTGGGGACAGGGTATACCGGGGAGCTGTTTTTT	CARLGTGYTGELFF	TRBD1	NA	TRBV30	TRBJ2-2
TGTGCCAGCAGTTTACGAGGGGCAGCGACCTACGAGCAGTACTTC	CASSLRGAATYEQYF	NA	NA	TRBV27	TRBJ2-7
TGCGCCAGCAGCCTAACGACAGGGCACACTGAAGCTTTCTTT	CASSLTTGHTEAFF	TRBD1	NA	TRBV5-1	TRBJ1-1
TGCAGCGTCTCACAGGGGGTTAGCGAGCAGTACTTC	CSVSQGVSEQYF	TRBD1	NA	TRBV29-1	TRBJ2-7
TGCGCCAGCAGCCGAGGCACCTACCGGAGCACAGATACGCAGTATTTT	CASSRGTYRSTDTQYF	NA	NA	TRBV4-1	TRBJ2-3
TGCGCCAGCAGCTTGTGGGGACAGGCCTATGGCTACACCTTC	CASSLWGQAYGYTF	TRBD1	NA	TRBV5-1	TRBJ1-2
TGTGCCAGCAGTCGACCTGCGGGAGAGCAGTACTTC	CASSRPAGEQYF	NA	NA	TRBV28	TRBJ2-7
TGTGCCAGCAGTGCCGGAGGAGAAAGTGAAAAACTGTTTTTT	CASSAGGESEKLFF	NA	NA	TRBV2	TRBJ1-4
TGTGCCAGCAGCAAATGGCTCCTACCGCAGCCCCAGCATTTT	CASSKWLLPQPQHF	NA	NA	TRBV21-1	TRBJ1-5
TGTGCCAGCAGCGCTAGACTAGCGGGAGGAGGTACAGATACGCAGTATTTT	CASSARLAGGGTDTQYF	TRBD2	few	TRBV5-4	TRBJ2-3
TGTGCCAGCAGCCAAGATCTAGCCCCGGGAGGATACGAGCAGTACTTC	CASSQDLAPGGYEQYF	TRBD2	NA	TRBV4-2	TRBJ2-7
TGTGCCAGCAGCCCGGGACACCGAACCTACGAGCAGTACTTC	CASSPGHRTYEQYF	NA	NA	TRBV5-5	TRBJ2-7
TGTGCCACCAGAGCTGCCTACGAGCAGTACTTC	CATRAAYEQYF	NA	NA	TRBV15	TRBJ2-7
TGTGCCAGCAGCCAAGCCCAGCGGCGTGAGACCCAGTACTTC	CASSQAQRRETQYF	NA	NA	TRBV4-2	TRBJ2-5
TGTGCCATCAGTGAGGGGGGCGGGACCAAATACGAGCAGTACTTC	CAISEGGGTKYEQYF	NA	NA	TRBV10-3	TRBJ2-7
TGTGCCAGCAGCTCGACTAGCGGGTACGAGCAGTACTTC	CASSSTSGYEQYF	TRBD2	NA	TRBV7-9	TRBJ2-7
TGTGCCAGCAGCCCCAGATCGGGGGGGAACACTGAAGCTTTCTTT	CASSPRSGGNTEAFF	NA	NA	TRBV7-2	TRBJ1-1
TGTGTCAGCACCACAGGGGAGGTTCGCACCGGGGAGCTGTTTTTT	CVSTTGEVRTGELFF	NA	NA	TRBV28	TRBJ2-2
TGTGCCTGCGGACAGGACTATGGCTACACCTTC	CACGQDYGYTF	TRBD1	few	TRBV30	TRBJ1-2
TGTGCCAGCAGTTACCCCGGGGGAGGGACCGATGAGCAGTTCTTC	CASSYPGGGTDEQFF	TRBD2	NA	TRBV6-6	TRBJ2-1
TGCGCCAGCACCCTGGGAGGGGCAACAGATACGCAGTATTTT	CASTLGGATDTQYF	TRBD2	many	TRBV5-1	TRBJ2-3
TGCAGCGCCGTCGAAGGCCCCTCCTACGAGCAGTACTTC	CSAVEGPSYEQYF	NA	NA	TRBV29-1	TRBJ2-7
TGTGCCAGCAGCCGCGGACTAGTAGGGGAGACCCAGTACTTC	CASSRGLVGETQYF	TRBD2	NA	TRBV7-3	TRBJ2-5
TGTGCCACCAGCAGGGACACACTCTACGAGCAGTACTTC	CATSRDTLYEQYF	NA	NA	TRBV15	TRBJ2-7
TGTGCCAGCAGCCAAGCTTATGATGGAAACACCATATATTTT	CASSQAYDGNTIYF	NA	NA	TRBV4-2	TRBJ1-3
TGTGCCAGCAGGGAGACTAGCGGGAGACGTACAGATACGCAGTATTTT	CASRETSGRRTDTQYF	TRBD2	NA	TRBV2	TRBJ2-3
TGTGCCACCAGCAGAGATTCCGGGACAGCGAACACCGGGGAGCTGTTTTTT	CATSRDSGTANTGELFF	TRBD1	NA	TRBV15	TRBJ2-2
TGCGCCAGCAGCTTGGACGGGAGTTACGAGCAGTACTTC	CASSLDGSYEQYF	NA	NA	TRBV5-1	TRBJ2-7
TGTGCCAGCAGTGAAGTCTGGGGCCCAGAGACCCAGTACTTC	CASSEVWGPETQYF	NA	many	TRBV6-1	TRBJ2-5
TGTGCCAGCAGCCCATCCGGGACTAGCGGCCCCGGGGAGACCCAGTACTTC	CASSPSGTSGPGETQYF	TRBD2	NA	TRBV9	TRBJ2-5
TGCGCCAGCAGCTTCCAGGGACCCCGGGGCGGGGAGACCCAGTACTTC	CASSFQGPRGGETQYF	NA	NA	TRBV5-1	TRBJ2-5
TGTGCCAGCTCCGGGACTGTGAGCTCCTACGAGCAGTACTTC	CASSGTVSSYEQYF	NA	NA	TRBV2	TRBJ2-7
TGTGCCAGTAGGATGTTCCTTTCTGGGGCCAACGTCCTGACTTTC	CASRMFLSGANVLTF	NA	NA	TRBV19	TRBJ2-6
TGCGCCAGCAGCCCGGGACTAGCAGGAGAGACCCAGTACTTC	CASSPGLAGETQYF	TRBD2	NA	TRBV4-1	TRBJ2-5
TGTGCCAGCAGCAGACGATTCCACCCGGGACAGGGGGACAATGAGCAGTTCTTC	CASSRRFHPGQGDNEQFF	TRBD1	NA	TRBV27	TRBJ2-1
TGTGCCAGCAGTGACAGGGTCCCCCCTAGGGCCTACGAGCAGTACTTC	CASSDRVPPRAYEQYF	TRBD1	NA	TRBV28	TRBJ2-7
TGCGCCAGCAGCCAAGAAGGAAAATTGATCAATGAGCAGTTCTTC	CASSQEGKLINEQFF	NA	NA	TRBV4-3	TRBJ2-1
TGTGCCAGCAGTGCCGGGACAGTCCTTACCTACGAGCAGTACTTC	CASSAGTVLTYEQYF	TRBD1	NA	TRBV28	TRBJ2-7
TGTGCCAGCGGGACAGGGGGCCTCAATCAGCCCCAGCATTTT	CASGTGGLNQPQHF	TRBD1	few	TRBV4-2	TRBJ1-5
TGCGCCAGCAGCCATGGGACTAGCGGGTACGAGCAGTACTTC	CASSHGTSGYEQYF	TRBD2	NA	TRBV4-3	TRBJ2-7
TGTGCCAGCAGCTTCGGGACAAATTCCTACGAGCAGTACTTC	CASSFGTNSYEQYF	NA	NA	TRBV7-8	TRBJ2-7
TGTGCCAGCAGGGGACTAGCGGGAGGCTACAATGAGCAGTTCTTC	CASRGLAGGYNEQFF	TRBD2	many	TRBV2	TRBJ2-1
TGTGCCAGCAGGGCAGTTTCGGGAGAAAAACTGTTTTTT	CASRAVSGEKLFF	NA	NA	TRBV2	TRBJ1-4
TGTGCTAGCAGCTTAGGAGGGCCTGGGGGAAATACGCAGTATTTT	CASSLGGPGGNTQYF	NA	NA	TRBV7-7	TRBJ2-3
TGTGCCAGCAGTCCTGGTCCGGGGGCAGGCTCCTACGAGCAGTACTTC	CASSPGPGAGSYEQYF	NA	NA	TRBV28	TRBJ2-7
TGCAGTGCCGACGGTGCCTACGAGCAGTACTTC	CSADGAYEQYF	NA	NA	TRBV20-1	TRBJ2-7
TGTGCCAGCAGTTTAAGGTCGAACTATAATTCACCCCTCCACTTT	CASSLRSNYNSPLHF	NA	many	TRBV27	TRBJ1-6
TGTGCCAGCAGTTCCCCTTGGTCGGGACAGTTCGGCTACACCTTC	CASSSPWSGQFGYTF	TRBD1	NA	TRBV6-5	TRBJ1-2
TGTGCTAGTGGTTCCTCACAGACTAGCCCGCAGACCCAGTACTTC	CASGSSQTSPQTQYF	TRBD2	NA	TRBV12-5	TRBJ2-5
TGTGCCAGCAGTTCCGGGAGCCGGGAGACCCAGTACTTC	CASSSGSRETQYF	NA	NA	TRBV27	TRBJ2-5
TGTGCCAGCAGCTCCGGACTAGCGGGAGGGTCTGAGCAGTACTTC	CASSSGLAGGSEQYF	TRBD2	NA	TRBV7-6	TRBJ2-7
TGTGCCAGCAGCTTAGGTGTGGCTAGCGGGAGTTCAGATACGCAGTATTTT	CASSLGVASGSSDTQYF	TRBD2	once	TRBV11-3	TRBJ2-3
TGTGCCAGCAGTCTGGGACTAGCGGGAGGGCTGTACCAAGAGACCCAGTACTTC	CASSLGLAGGLYQETQYF	TRBD2	NA	TRBV28	TRBJ2-5
TGCGCCAGCAGCAACCTAGCGTCCGAGCAGTTCTTC	CASSNLASEQFF	NA	NA	TRBV4-3	TRBJ2-1
TGTGCCAGCAGCTTCGTCCGGACAGGGGTAAACACCGGGGAGCTGTTTTTT	CASSFVRTGVNTGELFF	TRBD1	NA	TRBV13	TRBJ2-2